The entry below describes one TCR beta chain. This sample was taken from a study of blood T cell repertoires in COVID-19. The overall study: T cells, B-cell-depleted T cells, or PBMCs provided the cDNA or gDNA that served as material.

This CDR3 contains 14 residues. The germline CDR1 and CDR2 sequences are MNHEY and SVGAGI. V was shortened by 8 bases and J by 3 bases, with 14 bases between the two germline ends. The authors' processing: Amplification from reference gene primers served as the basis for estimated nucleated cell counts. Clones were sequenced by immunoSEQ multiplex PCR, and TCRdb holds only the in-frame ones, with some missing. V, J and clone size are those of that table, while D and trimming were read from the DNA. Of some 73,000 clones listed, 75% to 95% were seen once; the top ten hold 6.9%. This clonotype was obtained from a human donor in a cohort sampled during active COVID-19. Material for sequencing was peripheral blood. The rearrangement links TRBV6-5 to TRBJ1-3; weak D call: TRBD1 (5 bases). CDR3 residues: CASEGTGIGNTIYF. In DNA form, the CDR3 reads TGTGCCAGCGAAGGGACTGGAATTGGAAACACCATATATTTT.